This TCR beta chain was identified in a study of CD8 T cells in Susac syndrome. Study details: Patients with Susac syndrome were, at the time of blood collection, therapy-naive, maintained on corticosteroids, or maintained on intravenous immunoglobulin alone. Study-wide results and caveats: In Susac syndrome, CD4+ T cell repertoires lacked any clonal expansion.

As regards this clonotype: The antigen is undetermined.

Trimming cost V 2 bases and J 6 bases, with 14 bases left between them. Germline assignment: CDR1 SNHLY and CDR2 FYNNEI. CDR3 length: 15 amino acids. RNA in amounts of roughly 0.5 to 1 ug was reverse transcribed with random hexamers. A multiplex approach, immunoSEQ multiplex PCR, amplified TCR beta CDR3 across 54 Vbeta and 13 Jbeta. TCRdb used MiXCR to reprocess the immunoSEQ multiplex PCR reads, holding one entry per CDR3 protein. The sample shows 130,000 or so distinct CDR3 sequences, approximately 96% of them seen only once. The receptor was isolated from a human donor with Susac syndrome. Sequences were obtained from CD4+ T cells from PBMCs. This chain joins TRBV2 and TRBJ2-1, with D perhaps matching TRBD2 (6 bases). The CDR3 loop is CASSEQPLAPNEQFF. The CDR3 nucleotides read TGTGCCAGCAGTGAACAACCACTAGCCCCCAATGAGCAGTTCTTC.